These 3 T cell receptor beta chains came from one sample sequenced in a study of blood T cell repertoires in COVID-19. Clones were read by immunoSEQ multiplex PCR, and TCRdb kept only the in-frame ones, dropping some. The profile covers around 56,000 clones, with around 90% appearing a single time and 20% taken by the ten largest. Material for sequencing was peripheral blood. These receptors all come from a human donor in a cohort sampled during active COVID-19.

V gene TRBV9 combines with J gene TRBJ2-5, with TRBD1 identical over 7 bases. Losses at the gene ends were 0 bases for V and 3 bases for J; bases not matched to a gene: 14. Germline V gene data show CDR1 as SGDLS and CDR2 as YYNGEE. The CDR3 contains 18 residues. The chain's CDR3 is CASSVGVMGRTGEETQYF. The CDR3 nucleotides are TGTGCCAGCAGCGTAGGTGTAATGGGCAGGACAGGAGAAGAGACCCAGTACTTC.

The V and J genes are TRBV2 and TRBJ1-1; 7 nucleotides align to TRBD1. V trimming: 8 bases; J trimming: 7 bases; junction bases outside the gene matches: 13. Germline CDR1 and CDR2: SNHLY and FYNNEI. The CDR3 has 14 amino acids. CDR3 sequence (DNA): TGTGCCAGCGATACCGGGACAGTCATTAATGAAGCTTTCTTT. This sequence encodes CASDTGTVINEAFF.

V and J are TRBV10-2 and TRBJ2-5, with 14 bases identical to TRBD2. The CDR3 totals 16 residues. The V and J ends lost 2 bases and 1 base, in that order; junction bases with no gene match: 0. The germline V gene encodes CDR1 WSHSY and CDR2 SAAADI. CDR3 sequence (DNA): TGCGCCAGCAGTGAGGGGACTAGCGGGGGCCAAGAGACCCAGTACTTC. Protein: CASSEGTSGGQETQYF.